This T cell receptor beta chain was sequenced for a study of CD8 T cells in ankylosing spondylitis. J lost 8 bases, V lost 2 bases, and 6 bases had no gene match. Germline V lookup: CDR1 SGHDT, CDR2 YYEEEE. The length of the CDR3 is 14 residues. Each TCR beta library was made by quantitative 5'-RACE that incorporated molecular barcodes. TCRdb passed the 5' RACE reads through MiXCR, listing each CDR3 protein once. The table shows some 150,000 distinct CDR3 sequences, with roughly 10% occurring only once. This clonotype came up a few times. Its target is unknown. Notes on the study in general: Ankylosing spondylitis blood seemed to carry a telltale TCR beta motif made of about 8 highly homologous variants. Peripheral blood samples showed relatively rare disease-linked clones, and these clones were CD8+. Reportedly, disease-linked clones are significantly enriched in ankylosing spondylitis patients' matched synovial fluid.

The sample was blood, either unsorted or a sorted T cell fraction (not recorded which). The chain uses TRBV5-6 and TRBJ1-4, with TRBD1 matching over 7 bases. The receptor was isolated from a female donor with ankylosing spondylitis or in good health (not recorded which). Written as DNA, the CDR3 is TGTGCCAGCAGCTTTGGACAGGAAGGGGAAAAACTGTTTTTT. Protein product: CASSFGQEGEKLFF.